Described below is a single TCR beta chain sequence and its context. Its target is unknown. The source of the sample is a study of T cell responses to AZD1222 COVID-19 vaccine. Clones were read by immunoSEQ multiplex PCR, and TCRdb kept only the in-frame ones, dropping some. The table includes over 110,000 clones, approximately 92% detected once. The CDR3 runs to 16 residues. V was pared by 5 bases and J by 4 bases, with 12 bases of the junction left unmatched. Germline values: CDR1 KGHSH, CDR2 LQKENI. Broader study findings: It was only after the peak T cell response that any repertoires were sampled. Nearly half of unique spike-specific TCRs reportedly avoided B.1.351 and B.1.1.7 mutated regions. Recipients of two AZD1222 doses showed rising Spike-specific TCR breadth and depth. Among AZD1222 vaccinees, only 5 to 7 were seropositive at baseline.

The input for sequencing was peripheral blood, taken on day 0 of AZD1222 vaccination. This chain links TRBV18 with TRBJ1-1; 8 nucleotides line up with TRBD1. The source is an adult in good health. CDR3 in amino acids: CASSATGERTITEAFF. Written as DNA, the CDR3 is TGTGCCAGCTCAGCGACAGGGGAAAGGACGATCACTGAAGCTTTCTTT.